This T cell receptor beta chain was identified during a study of blood T cell repertoires in COVID-19. Study context: Material from acute and convalescent COVID-19 was sourced from the United States, Italy and Spain. T cells, B-cell-depleted T cells, or PBMCs provided the cDNA or gDNA that served as material.

This clone was detected once. Original methodology: The assay estimated nucleated cells by amplifying reference gene primers. Sequencing was performed with immunoSEQ multiplex PCR; in TCRdb, only in-frame clones are kept and a portion is missing. The D gene and trimming were derived from the DNA, and the V and J assignments and clone size from that table. Found here are over 140,000 clones, 75% to 80% of them singletons; the top ten hold 2.5% to 3.5%. Researchers sorted participants into cohorts using their self-reported clinical history. The V gene lost 1 base and the J gene lost 13 bases, with 11 bases spanning the gap. The CDR3 runs to 12 residues.

Material for sequencing was PBMCs or T cells enriched from blood (not recorded which). This receptor was obtained from a woman between 45 and 65 years old who had recovered from COVID-19. V gene TRBV12-3 or TRBV12-4 combines with J gene TRBJ2-1; D might be TRBD2 (5 bases). CDR3 nucleotide sequence: TGTGCCAGCAGTTTAGAGGTCGAGGGACAGTTCTTC. This sequence encodes CASSLEVEGQFF.